Presented here are 31 T cell receptor beta chains from one specimen sequenced in a study of shared clonotypes between healthy human individuals. Sequencing used immunoSEQ multiplex PCR; TCRdb keeps in-frame clones, though not all of them. The table includes around 690,000 clones, about 92% detected once. Specimen: memory CD8+ T cells from PBMCs. The sample's subset: CD45RO+ cells pooled with CCR7-negative TemRA cells. The receptors shown here come from a young man in good health. Some clones in this sample may be carry-over from other donors' samples.

As for this clone: The sample contains more than one DNA sequence encoding this CDR3. The chain combines TRBV6-5 with TRBJ2-7; weak D call: TRBD2 (6 bases). The germline V and J ends were trimmed by 6 bases and 4 bases, with 7 bases remaining between them. This CDR3 comprises 11 residues. Germline V gene lookup returns CDR1 MNHEY and CDR2 SVGAGI. The CDR3 DNA reads as TGTGCCAGCAGGGCGGGGTACGAGCAGTACTTC. As protein: CASRAGYEQYF.

V is TRBV18 and J is TRBJ2-3; 8 bases map to TRBD2. CDR3 length equals 22 residues. The germline V gene has CDR1 KGHSH and CDR2 LQKENI. Trimming removed 4 bases from V and 0 bases from J; junction bases left unmatched: 24. CDR3 region: CASSHPGWASGPSIPSTDTQYF. CDR3 sequence (DNA): TGTGCCAGCTCACACCCCGGGTGGGCTAGCGGGCCATCGATTCCTAGCACAGATACGCAGTATTTT.

The genes are TRBV7-3 and TRBJ2-7; 7 nucleotides align to TRBD1. V lost 3 bases and J lost 2; bases outside the gene matches: 4. The germline CDR1 and CDR2 sequences are SGHTA and FQGTGA. The CDR3 contains 14 residues. The DNA of the CDR3 is TGTGCCAGCAGCTTGGATGGGACAGCCTACGAGCAGTACTTC. Translation gives CASSLDGTAYEQYF. The variable domain in full, with the rest retrieved from reference TRBV7-3 and TRBJ2-7, is GAGVSQTPSNKVTEKGKYVELRCDPISGHTALYWYRQSLGQGPEFLIYFQGTGAADDSGLPNDRFFAVRPEGSVSTLKIQRTERGDSAVYLCASSLDGTAYEQYFGPGTRLTVT.

The gene calls are TRBV27 and TRBJ2-7, with 12 bases matching TRBD2. This CDR3 has 17 amino acids. Unmatched junction bases numbered 7, after V lost 4 bases and J lost 0 bases. Germline V gene sequence: CDR1 MNHEY, CDR2 SMNVEV (reference sequence). CDR3 nucleotides: TGTGCCAGCAGTTCCCGGACTAGCGGGACTCTCTCCTACGAGCAGTACTTC. It translates to CASSSRTSGTLSYEQYF.

The chain is built from TRBV11-1 and TRBJ2-3; TRBD2 agrees at 9 bases. The CDR3 is 16 amino acids. In germline, CDR1 is SGHAT, CDR2 FQDESV (reference sequence). V lost 4 bases to trimming and J lost 5 bases; unmatched junction nucleotides: 10. The CDR3 loop reads CASSSRGGRAGDTQYF. The CDR3 DNA sequence: TGTGCCAGCAGCTCGCGAGGCGGGAGGGCTGGAGATACGCAGTATTTT.

This clone was detected a few times. The chain couples TRBV4-2 to TRBJ1-1, with D tentatively TRBD1 (5 bases). V lost 1 base to trimming and J lost 4 bases, with 10 bases between them. The CDR3 extends over 14 amino acids. Germline V gene data show CDR1 as LGHNA and CDR2 as YNFKEQ. CDR3: CASSQVGARTEAFF. CDR3 in DNA: TGTGCCAGCAGCCAAGTCGGGGCACGCACTGAAGCTTTCTTT.

The chain links TRBV7-9 to TRBJ2-1; 7 nucleotides match TRBD2. CDR1 SEHNR and CDR2 FQNEAQ come from the germline V gene (reference sequence). This CDR3 has 15 residues. V dropped 1 base and J dropped 7; count of bases not matched to a gene: 7. CDR3 DNA sequence: TGTGCCAGCAGCTTAGTAGTTTCCGGGGGGAATGAGCAGTTCTTC. Its translation is CASSLVVSGGNEQFF. Drawing the rest from reference TRBV7-9 and TRBJ2-1, the complete variable domain is DTGVSQNPRHKITKRGQNVTFRCDPISEHNRLYWYRQTLGQGPEFLTYFQNEAQLEKSRLLSDRFSAERPKGSFSTLEIQRTEQGDSAMYLCASSLVVSGGNEQFFGPGTRLTVL.

The rearrangement joins TRBV7-2 to TRBJ1-1, with TRBD1 matching over 7 bases. Germline CDR1 is SGHTA and CDR2 is FQGNSA. This CDR3 contains 15 residues. After removal of 7 bases from V and 1 base from J, the junction contained 9 bases not matched to a gene. The CDR3: CASISLGQPNTEAFF. CDR3 nucleotides: TGTGCCAGCATTAGCCTGGGACAGCCGAACACTGAAGCTTTCTTT.

The chain carries TRBV7-8 and TRBJ2-5, with 12 bases that match TRBD2. This CDR3 is 17 amino acids long. Germline loops: CDR1 SGHVS, CDR2 FQNEAQ. Germline trimming cut 4 bases from V and 5 bases from J; bases unmatched to any gene: 11. The CDR3 bases are TGTGCCAGCAGCTCCCGACTAGCGGGAGTTGATTTGGAGACCCAGTACTTC. This gives the protein CASSSRLAGVDLETQYF. The whole variable domain, remainder taken from reference TRBV7-8 and TRBJ2-5, is GAGVSQSPRYKVAKRGQDVALRCDPISGHVSLFWYQQALGQGPEFLTYFQNEAQLDKSGLPSDRFFAERPEGSVSTLKIQRTQQEDSAVYLCASSSRLAGVDLETQYFGPGTRLLVL.

The chain recombines TRBV19 with TRBJ1-1, with D unresolved. The CDR3 contains 18 residues. Germline V lookup: CDR1 LNHDA, CDR2 SQIVND (reference sequence). The V gene lost 1 base and the J gene lost 0 bases, with 18 bases spanning the gap. CDR3 amino acids: CASSIAVPTEIMNTEAFF. The DNA of the CDR3 is TGTGCCAGTAGTATAGCAGTCCCCACAGAGATAATGAACACTGAAGCTTTCTTT.

As concerns this clone: Other DNA variants within this sample encode the same CDR3. The J gene is TRBJ1-2, the V gene TRBV13, with no clear D. The V and J ends lost 0 bases and 0 bases respectively, with 2 bases between them. The CDR3 is 13 amino acids. Germline CDR1 reads PRHDT; CDR2 reads FYEKMQ (reference sequence). The CDR3 DNA sequence: TGTGCCAGCAGCTTAGGGACTAACTATGGCTACACCTTC. Translated: CASSLGTNYGYTF.

The chain links TRBV4-3 to TRBJ2-5, with D possibly matching TRBD1 (5 bases). Germline CDR1 and CDR2: LGHNA and YSLEER. The CDR3 consists of 14 residues. Trimming pared 4 bases from V and 2 bases from J, leaving 11 bases between. CDR3 sequence: CASSPGHAQETQYF. As DNA, the CDR3 is TGCGCCAGCAGCCCTGGACATGCGCAAGAGACCCAGTACTTC.

The rearrangement links TRBV5-6 to TRBJ2-1; D not certain. V was shortened by 1 base and J by 7 bases, with 15 bases between the two germline ends. Germline CDR1 reads SGHDT; CDR2 reads YYEEEE. CDR3 length: 15 residues. CDR3 region: CASSLLVLVGNEQFF. The CDR3 bases are TGTGCCAGCAGCTTGTTGGTTTTGGTTGGGAATGAGCAGTTCTTC. Full variable domain (rest looked up from reference TRBV5-6 and TRBJ2-1): DAGVTQSPTHLIKTRGQQVTLRCSPKSGHDTVSWYQQALGQGPQFIFQYYEEEERQRGNFPDRFSGHQFPNYSSELNVNALLLGDSALYLCASSLLVLVGNEQFFGPGTRLTVL.

This clone was recorded only once. This rearrangement joins TRBV21-1 to TRBJ2-2. TRBV21-1 is a recognized pseudogene. This CDR3 spans 11 amino acids. DNA for the CDR3: TGTGCCAGGATTGGTCCCGGGGAGCTGTTTTTT. It codes for CARIGPGELFF.

The chain uses TRBV27 and TRBJ1-1; possibly TRBD1 for D (5 bases). Germline CDR1 reads MNHEY; CDR2 reads SMNVEV (reference sequence). This CDR3 is 16 amino acids long. Trimming pared 9 bases from V and 7 bases from J, leaving 27 bases between. The CDR3 coding sequence is TGTGCCAGTCTAAGGGGAAGGGAACACCCTAGAGGTGAAGCTTTCTTT. Its translation is CASLRGREHPRGEAFF.

The chain employs TRBV7-9 and TRBJ2-3; D tentatively reads TRBD1 or TRBD2 (5 bases each). With 6 bases removed from V and 14 bases from J, the gap between germline ends came to 12 bases. The CDR3 has 10 amino acids. Germline CDR1 and CDR2: SEHNR and FQNEAQ (reference sequence). The CDR3 loop reads CASRGGTPYF. CDR3 bases: TGTGCCAGCAGGGGTGGGACCCCGTATTTT. The full variable domain, with the rest looked up from reference TRBV7-9 and TRBJ2-3, is DTGVSQNPRHKITKRGQNVTFRCDPISEHNRLYWYRQTLGQGPEFLTYFQNEAQLEKSRLLSDRFSAERPKGSFSTLEIQRTEQGDSAMYLCASRGGTPYFGPGTRLTVL.

This rearrangement joins TRBV5-1 to TRBJ1-4; possibly TRBD1 for D (6 bases). CDR3 size: 14 residues. V was clipped by 2 bases and J by 8 bases, with 13 bases between them. The germline V gene has CDR1 SGHRS and CDR2 YFSETQ. The CDR3 nucleotides read TGCGCCAGCAGCTTAACAGGGAGAGAGGAAAAACTGTTTTTT. Translation gives CASSLTGREEKLFF.

This clone was observed a single time. The chain links TRBV5-1 to TRBJ2-1, with TRBD2 identical over 10 bases. The trim removed 0 bases at V and 10 bases at J, leaving 10 bases unmatched. This CDR3 is built from 16 residues. CDR1 and CDR2 from the germline V gene are SGHRS and YFSETQ. The CDR3 coding sequence is TGCGCCAGCAGCTTGGCCAAACTAGCGGGACTTCGCGAGCAGTTCTTC. Protein product: CASSLAKLAGLREQFF.

The rearrangement uses TRBV7-2 and TRBJ2-1, with 8 bases aligning to TRBD1. This CDR3 spans 15 amino acids. With 1 base clipped from V and 7 bases from J, the junction kept 6 bases outside the gene matches. Germline CDR1 SGHTA, CDR2 FQGNSA. The CDR3 loop reads CASSLEGQVANEQFF. The DNA for the CDR3 is TGTGCCAGCAGCTTAGAGGGACAGGTTGCGAATGAGCAGTTCTTC. The whole variable domain, remainder taken from reference TRBV7-2 and TRBJ2-1, is GAGVSQSPSNKVTEKGKDVELRCDPISGHTALYWYRQSLGQGLEFLIYFQGNSAPDKSGLPSDRFSAERTGGSVSTLTIQRTQQEDSAVYLCASSLEGQVANEQFFGPGTRLTVL.

This clone was detected only once. The chain joins TRBV19 to TRBJ1-5; TRBD1 agrees at 8 bases. Germline V gene sequence: CDR1 LNHDA, CDR2 SQIVND (reference sequence). Trimming at V came to 6 bases and at J to 4 bases, leaving 11 bases not matched to a gene. The CDR3 is made up of 16 amino acids. CDR3 protein: CASSSPRTGRNQPQHF. The CDR3 DNA is TGTGCCAGTAGCAGCCCTCGGACAGGGAGAAATCAGCCCCAGCATTTT.

V usage is TRBV29-1 and J usage is TRBJ2-7; 8 nucleotides match TRBD2. The CDR3 sequence is 18 residues long. V lost 2 bases to trimming and J lost 2 bases; unmatched junction nucleotides: 17. The germline CDR1 and CDR2 sequences are SQVTM and ANQGSEA. CDR3 loop: CSVELREGVKTTAYEQYF. The CDR3 coding sequence is TGCAGCGTTGAACTCCGGGAGGGGGTAAAGACGACGGCCTACGAGCAGTACTTC.

V is TRBV7-9 and J is TRBJ2-1, with D tentatively TRBD1 or TRBD2 (5 bases each). V was trimmed by 5 bases and J by 4 bases, leaving 15 bases between them. CDR1 and CDR2 (germline): SEHNR, FQNEAQ (reference sequence). CDR3 length: 15 amino acids. In DNA form, the CDR3 reads TGTGCCAGCAGCCCCAGGGAGACACCTTACAATGAGCAGTTCTTC. It is translated as CASSPRETPYNEQFF.

A few counts support this clone. The gene calls are TRBV6-1 and TRBJ2-6; unclear D gene. This CDR3 comprises 15 residues. CDR1 is MNHNS, CDR2 SASEGT, per germline. Trimming pared 1 base from V and 0 bases from J, leaving 4 bases between. The chain's CDR3 is CASSEDSSGANVLTF. The CDR3 coding sequence is TGTGCCAGCAGTGAAGACAGCTCTGGGGCCAACGTCCTGACTTTC.

V usage is TRBV5-1 and J usage is TRBJ2-7; 13 positions agree with TRBD2. The CDR3 consists of 15 residues. The junction had 4 bases not matched to a gene; V was cut back by 3 bases and J by 4 bases. Germline assignment: CDR1 SGHRS and CDR2 YFSETQ. This CDR3 reads CASSSGTSGKYEQYF. For the CDR3, the DNA is TGCGCCAGCAGCTCCGGGACTAGCGGGAAATACGAGCAGTACTTC.

J is TRBJ2-7 and V is TRBV28; 8 bases align to TRBD1. Losses at the gene ends were 8 bases for V and 4 bases for J; bases not matched to a gene: 4. Germline values: CDR1 MDHEN, CDR2 SYDVKM. The CDR3 runs to 12 residues. The CDR3 DNA follows: TGTGCCAGCGGCTACAGGGGGTACGAGCAGTACTTC. It encodes CASGYRGYEQYF.

The rearrangement links TRBV27 to TRBJ1-4; D uncertain. Trimming cost V 5 bases and J 5 bases, with 6 bases left between them. The length of the CDR3 is 12 residues. CDR1 and CDR2 (germline): MNHEY, SMNVEV (reference sequence). This chain's CDR3 is CASSPANEKLFF. In DNA form, the CDR3 reads TGTGCCAGCAGTCCCGCAAATGAAAAACTGTTTTTT.

The CDR3 loop is CASSPASSTDTQYF. As DNA, the CDR3 is TGTGCCAGCAGCCCCGCGTCCAGCACAGATACGCAGTATTTT. This sequence joins TRBV14 and TRBJ2-3; D unclear. Germline assignment: CDR1 SGHDN and CDR2 FVKESK. The V end lost 4 bases, the J end lost 0 bases, and 8 bases lay between the germline ends. This CDR3 comprises 14 residues.

V gene TRBV19 combines with J gene TRBJ2-2, with a possible D match to TRBD1 (5 bases). CDR1 and CDR2 from the germline V gene are LNHDA and SQIVND (reference sequence). This CDR3 comprises 15 residues. Trimming took 0 bases from V and 3 from J, leaving 8 bases between them. The CDR3 sequence is CASSIDQGYTGELFF. CDR3 in DNA: TGTGCCAGTAGTATAGATCAGGGTTACACCGGGGAGCTGTTTTTT.

The chain carries TRBV15 and TRBJ2-7; D is perhaps TRBD1 or TRBD2 (6 bases each). The V end lost 9 bases, the J end lost 7 bases, and 19 bases lay between the germline ends. Germline V lookup: CDR1 LNHNV, CDR2 YYDKDF (reference sequence). The CDR3 has 13 amino acids. The CDR3 DNA follows: TGTGCCACTAGGCTAGCGACTAGGGGGGAGCAGTACTTC. It encodes CATRLATRGEQYF.

This rearrangement joins TRBV29-1 to TRBJ2-2; D is uncertain. V was cut by 6 bases and J by 4 bases, with 9 bases left in between. The CDR3 is 12 residues long. Germline V gene data show CDR1 as SQVTM and CDR2 as ANQGSEA. The CDR3 nucleotides are TGCAGCGTAAAGATGCTCACCGGGGAGCTGTTTTTT. Protein sequence: CSVKMLTGELFF.

The chain carries TRBV27 and TRBJ2-7; TRBD2 matches 8 bases. J lost 0 bases, V lost 2 bases, and 3 bases had no gene match. Looked up from germline, CDR1 is MNHEY and CDR2 is SMNVEV (reference sequence). The CDR3 runs 15 residues. Here the CDR3 DNA reads TGTGCCAGCAGTTTAATAGCGGGAAGCTCCTACGAGCAGTACTTC. This translates into CASSLIAGSSYEQYF.